A single sample gave rise to the 29 T cell receptor beta chains below, sequenced in a study of cytomegalovirus exposure and HLA in healthy donors. PCR used 60 Vbeta primers and 13 Jbeta primers. The data were produced by immunoSEQ multiplex PCR, yet TCRdb's version contains in-frame clones alone and is incomplete. This table has fewer than 200,000 clones, roughly 85% appearing once. Sample: PBMCs. The origin of the receptors is a male donor in good health and CMV-seronegative.

As for this clone: At one end, the junction sequence differs from germline, possibly due to a read error. The rearrangement uses TRBV7-9 and TRBJ1-1; D gene unclear. Per germline, CDR1 SEHNR and CDR2 FQNEAQ (reference sequence). The length of the CDR3 is 13 residues. This CDR3 reads CSSSFDGHTEAFF. The CDR3 nucleotides read TGTTCCAGCAGCTTCGATGGGCACACTGAAGCTTTCTTT.

This rearrangement joins TRBV5-6 to TRBJ1-5; D is unresolved. Germline V gene data show CDR1 as SGHDT and CDR2 as YYEEEE. Trimming took off 0 bases at V and 4 bases at J, with 8 bases between the two ends. The CDR3 contains 14 residues. CDR3 in DNA: TGTGCCAGCAGCTTGGGGTCGGGGAATCAGCCCCAGCATTTT. It translates to CASSLGSGNQPQHF.

This chain links TRBV7-6 with TRBJ2-2; no reliable D call. V lost 5 bases to trimming and J lost 5 bases, with 12 bases between them. Germline CDR1 SGHVS, CDR2 FNYEAQ. The CDR3 runs to 14 residues. CDR3 residues: CASSAAVATGELFF. Written as DNA, the CDR3 is TGTGCCAGCAGCGCGGCGGTGGCGACCGGGGAGCTGTTTTTT.

In this sample, this clone turned up a few times. This chain uses TRBV29-1 with TRBJ2-3; 7 positions agree with TRBD2. Germline V CDR1 and CDR2: SQVTM, ANQGSEA. V lost 4 bases to trimming and J lost 0 bases; unmatched junction nucleotides: 7. The CDR3 runs to 15 residues. The CDR3 sequence: CSVASGSTSTDTQYF. Written as DNA, the CDR3 is TGCAGCGTTGCTAGCGGATCTACTAGCACAGATACGCAGTATTTT.

The chain links TRBV10-3 to TRBJ2-2, with 7 bases fitting TRBD1. V trimming: 10 bases; J trimming: 5 bases; junction bases outside the gene matches: 10. From germline, CDR1 is ENHRY and CDR2 SYGVKD. CDR3 length: 14 amino acids. CDR3 DNA: TGTGCCACCAGCACGACAGGGTATACCGGGGAGCTGTTTTTT. This codes for CATSTTGYTGELFF.

The chain joins TRBV5-4 to TRBJ1-2, with D hard to call. CDR1 SGHNT and CDR2 YYREEE come from the germline V gene (reference sequence). The CDR3 extends over 15 amino acids. Trimming cost V 2 bases and J 6 bases, with 17 bases left between them. Here the CDR3 reads CASSLKEGRIDGYTF. The CDR3 coding sequence is TGTGCCAGCAGCTTAAAGGAAGGGAGGATAGATGGCTACACCTTC.

CDR3 protein: CASGLASLVYEQYF. The DNA for the CDR3 is TGTGCCAGCGGACTAGCCTCCCTAGTCTACGAGCAGTACTTC. The chain joins TRBV14 to TRBJ2-7; 8 nucleotides agree with TRBD2. The CDR3 covers 14 residues. Germline loops: CDR1 SGHDN, CDR2 FVKESK. V lost 8 bases to trimming and J lost 3 bases; unmatched junction nucleotides: 9.

V usage is TRBV6-5 and J usage is TRBJ1-6; TRBD1 matches 7 bases. Germline CDR1 reads MNHEY; CDR2 reads SVGAGI. This CDR3 has 14 residues. V gave up 6 bases and J gave up 8 bases; unmatched junction bases: 7. The DNA for the CDR3 is TGTGCCAGCAGCAAGACCGACAGGGATTCACCCCTCCACTTT. Protein product: CASSKTDRDSPLHF.

This clone showed up just once. The chain couples TRBV6-4 to TRBJ1-5; no reliable D call. In germline, CDR1 is MRHNA, CDR2 SNTAGT. CDR3 length: 16 amino acids. Trimming removed 4 bases from V and 1 base from J, with 14 bases in between. The CDR3 reads CASSVEKLQSNQPQHF. In nucleotides, the CDR3 is TGTGCCAGCAGTGTAGAAAAATTGCAAAGCAATCAGCCCCAGCATTTT.

This rearrangement joins TRBV27 to TRBJ2-7; 8 bases fit TRBD1. The trim removed 6 bases at V and 7 bases at J, leaving 8 bases unmatched. Germline values: CDR1 MNHEY, CDR2 SMNVEV (reference sequence). The CDR3 consists of 13 residues. The CDR3 loop reads CASSFITGGEQYF. The CDR3 region has the DNA TGTGCCAGCAGCTTCATTACAGGGGGAGAGCAGTACTTC.

This clone was counted only a few times. The chain's CDR3 is CASSLSGGVLDTQYF. Written as DNA, the CDR3 is TGTGCCAGCAGCTTATCGGGAGGGGTCTTGGATACGCAGTATTTT. The chain couples TRBV7-9 to TRBJ2-3, with 8 nucleotides matching TRBD2. Germline trimming cut 2 bases from V and 6 bases from J; bases unmatched to any gene: 7. Germline V gene lookup returns CDR1 SEHNR and CDR2 FQNEAQ (reference sequence). The CDR3 consists of 15 residues. Using reference TRBV7-9 and TRBJ2-3 for the parts outside the CDR3, the full variable domain is DTGVSQNPRHKITKRGQNVTFRCDPISEHNRLYWYRQTLGQGPEFLTYFQNEAQLEKSRLLSDRFSAERPKGSFSTLEIQRTEQGDSAMYLCASSLSGGVLDTQYFGPGTRLTVL.

The rearrangement joins TRBV6-4 to TRBJ2-1; 10 nucleotides match TRBD2. V shed 3 bases and J 3 bases; nucleotides not matched to a gene: 2. The CDR3 has 15 residues. Germline V gene sequence: CDR1 MRHNA, CDR2 SNTAGT. The CDR3 protein is CASSEASGSYNEQFF. In DNA, the CDR3 is TGTGCCAGCAGTGAAGCTAGCGGGAGCTACAATGAGCAGTTCTTC.

The rearrangement joins TRBV27 to TRBJ2-7, with 11 bases that match TRBD1. J was trimmed by 4 bases and V by 5 bases; bases with no gene match: 7. This CDR3 has 15 residues. Germline assignment: CDR1 MNHEY and CDR2 SMNVEV (reference sequence). The CDR3 is CASSGRDRGSYEQYF. CDR3 DNA: TGTGCCAGCAGTGGTCGGGACAGGGGGAGTTACGAGCAGTACTTC.

The chain combines TRBV30 with TRBJ1-2, with D maybe TRBD1 (5 bases). The V and J ends lost 0 bases and 7 bases respectively, with 6 bases between them. The germline gives CDR1 GTSNPN, CDR2 SVGIG (reference sequence). The CDR3 runs 11 residues. The DNA of the CDR3 is TGTGCCTGGAGTGTGGGGGGTGGCTACACCTTC. It is translated as CAWSVGGGYTF.

This chain links TRBV6-5 with TRBJ2-7; a weak D match, TRBD1 (5 bases). CDR1 and CDR2 from the germline V gene are MNHEY and SVGAGI. The CDR3 sequence is 16 residues long. V lost 2 bases to trimming and J lost 3 bases, with 17 bases between them. The CDR3 sequence: CASSYAPPRQLYEQYF. CDR3 bases: TGTGCCAGCAGTTACGCCCCTCCTCGACAGCTCTACGAGCAGTACTTC.

The gene calls are TRBV7-2 and TRBJ2-7, with D maybe TRBD2 (6 bases). V was pared by 0 bases and J by 2 bases, with 8 bases between. Germline loops: CDR1 SGHTA, CDR2 FQGNSA. The CDR3 length is 14 residues. This chain's CDR3 is CASSLARDAYEQYF. CDR3 nucleotide sequence: TGTGCCAGCAGCTTAGCGCGGGACGCCTACGAGCAGTACTTC. Full variable domain (remainder filled in from reference TRBV7-2 and TRBJ2-7): GAGVSQSPSNKVTEKGKDVELRCDPISGHTALYWYRQSLGQGLEFLIYFQGNSAPDKSGLPSDRFSAERTGGSVSTLTIQRTQQEDSAVYLCASSLARDAYEQYFGPGTRLTVT.

J is TRBJ2-1 and V is TRBV5-1; 7 bases map to TRBD2. V lost 6 bases to trimming and J lost 5 bases; unmatched junction nucleotides: 8. Germline V CDR1 and CDR2: SGHRS, YFSETQ. The CDR3 is made up of 14 amino acids. The CDR3 reads CASTLGGVNNEQFF. The CDR3 DNA is TGCGCCAGCACCCTTGGGGGGGTCAACAATGAGCAGTTCTTC.

This rearrangement joins TRBV19 to TRBJ2-1, with TRBD2 matching over 7 bases. From germline, CDR1 is LNHDA and CDR2 SQIVND (reference sequence). CDR3 length equals 14 residues. The V gene end was trimmed by 7 bases and the J gene end by 12 bases; junction bases not matched to a gene: 15. CDR3 coding DNA: TGTGCCAGTACCCCAAGAGCTGGGAGGGACGGGCAGTTCTTC. As protein: CASTPRAGRDGQFF.

This clone was seen just once. The rearrangement uses TRBV10-3 and TRBJ2-3; 12 nucleotides line up with TRBD2. The CDR3 has 16 residues. The germline gives CDR1 ENHRY, CDR2 SYGVKD. The V and J ends lost 2 bases and 4 bases, in that order; junction bases with no gene match: 4. In DNA form, the CDR3 reads TGTGCCATCAGTGAGACCGCTAGCGGGAGGGCAGATACGCAGTATTTT. Its protein is CAISETASGRADTQYF.

The chain has TRBV27 and TRBJ1-6; 9 bases fit TRBD1. With V trimmed by 0 bases and J by 9 bases, 6 bases remained unmatched. Germline CDR1 reads MNHEY; CDR2 reads SMNVEV (reference sequence). The CDR3 has 16 residues. The DNA for the CDR3 is TGTGCCAGCAGTTTATCGGGGACAGGGTCCGGTTCACCCCTCCACTTT. As protein: CASSLSGTGSGSPLHF.

The chain joins TRBV6-5 to TRBJ2-7; a possible D gene is TRBD1 (5 bases). The CDR3 extends over 16 amino acids. V gave up 2 bases and J gave up 4 bases, with 18 bases separating them. Per germline, CDR1 MNHEY and CDR2 SVGAGI. The chain's CDR3 is CASSYVLGRSPYEQYF. The CDR3 region has the DNA TGTGCCAGCAGTTACGTTTTGGGGCGGAGCCCATACGAGCAGTACTTC.

With respect to this clone: Its ends do not fully match the called genes, so a read error is possible. This sequence joins TRBV7-9 and TRBJ1-4; a weak D match, TRBD1 (5 bases). Germline CDR1 reads SEHNR; CDR2 reads FQNEAQ (reference sequence). The CDR3 runs to 16 residues. In nucleotides, the CDR3 is TGTTCCAGCAGCTTAGGCATGGGGCGCGGCAATGAAAAACTGTTTTTT. Translation gives CSSSLGMGRGNEKLFF. Looking up the rest from reference TRBV7-9 and TRBJ1-4 gives the full variable domain: DTGVSQNPRHKITKRGQNVTFRCDPISEHNRLYWYRQTLGQGPEFLTYFQNEAQLEKSRLLSDRFSAERPKGSFSTLEIQRTEQGDSAMYLCSSSLGMGRGNEKLFFGSGTQLSVL.

The chain couples TRBV7-9 to TRBJ1-2, with TRBD1 as a possible D gene (6 bases). The CDR3 loop spans 14 amino acids. Germline CDR1 and CDR2: SEHNR and FQNEAQ (reference sequence). Trimming removed 5 bases from V and 5 bases from J, with 15 bases in between. CDR3 protein: CASSPLDSGYGYTF. The CDR3 nucleotides are TGTGCCAGCAGCCCACTGGACAGCGGATATGGCTACACCTTC.

The V call is TRBV18, the J call TRBJ2-5; D perhaps matches TRBD1 (6 bases). Deletions cut 3 bases from V and 4 bases from J, with 15 bases between. The CDR3 covers 15 residues. CDR1 is KGHSH and CDR2 is LQKENI in the germline V gene. DNA of the CDR3: TGTGCCAGCTCACCCGGTGGGGGCTTCGGAGAGACCCAGTACTTC. The encoded protein is CASSPGGGFGETQYF.

The V call is TRBV27, the J call TRBJ2-7, with a weak D call TRBD2 (6 bases). The CDR3 sequence is 14 residues long. Germline V gene sequence: CDR1 MNHEY, CDR2 SMNVEV (reference sequence). Trimming removed 5 bases from V and 9 bases from J, with 20 bases in between. The CDR3 nucleotides read TGTGCCAGCAGTCCCTTACCCCCCTCCGGGAGGCAGTACTTC. This sequence encodes CASSPLPPSGRQYF.

This chain links TRBV5-1 with TRBJ2-7; 10 bases match TRBD2. Germline CDR1 and CDR2: SGHRS and YFSETQ. This CDR3 is 16 amino acids long. The trim removed 3 bases at V and 6 bases at J, leaving 12 bases unmatched. The CDR3 nucleotides read TGCGCCAGCAGCTCGTCCGGGACTAGCGATAGTTCCGAGCAGTACTTC. This codes for CASSSSGTSDSSEQYF.

The rearrangement uses TRBV7-9 and TRBJ1-1, with 8 bases identical to TRBD1. With 2 bases clipped from V and 3 bases from J, the junction kept 5 bases outside the gene matches. The CDR3 is 15 amino acids. Germline-derived CDR1 and CDR2 are SEHNR and FQNEAQ (reference sequence). CDR3 amino acids: CASSLRQGADTEAFF. Written as DNA, the CDR3 is TGTGCCAGCAGCTTACGGCAGGGGGCGGACACTGAAGCTTTCTTT.

This sequence joins TRBV9 and TRBJ2-5, with 12 positions matching TRBD2. The CDR3 spans 18 residues. The V and J ends lost 3 bases and 5 bases, in that order; junction bases with no gene match: 14. In germline, CDR1 is SGDLS, CDR2 YYNGEE. The CDR3 DNA is TGTGCCAGCAGCGCCGTCTCTAGCGGGGGGGCCGCAGGGGAGACCCAGTACTTC. Translated, it gives CASSAVSSGGAAGETQYF.

Details on this clone: This sample includes further DNA sequences coding for the same CDR3. The chain uses TRBV29-1 and TRBJ2-1, with a weak D call TRBD1 (5 bases). Germline V gene lookup returns CDR1 SQVTM and CDR2 ANQGSEA. V lost 2 bases to trimming and J lost 0 bases, with 8 bases between them. CDR3 size: 14 residues. In DNA form, the CDR3 reads TGCAGCGTTGAAAGGGGCAGCTCCTACAATGAGCAGTTCTTC. It is translated as CSVERGSSYNEQFF.